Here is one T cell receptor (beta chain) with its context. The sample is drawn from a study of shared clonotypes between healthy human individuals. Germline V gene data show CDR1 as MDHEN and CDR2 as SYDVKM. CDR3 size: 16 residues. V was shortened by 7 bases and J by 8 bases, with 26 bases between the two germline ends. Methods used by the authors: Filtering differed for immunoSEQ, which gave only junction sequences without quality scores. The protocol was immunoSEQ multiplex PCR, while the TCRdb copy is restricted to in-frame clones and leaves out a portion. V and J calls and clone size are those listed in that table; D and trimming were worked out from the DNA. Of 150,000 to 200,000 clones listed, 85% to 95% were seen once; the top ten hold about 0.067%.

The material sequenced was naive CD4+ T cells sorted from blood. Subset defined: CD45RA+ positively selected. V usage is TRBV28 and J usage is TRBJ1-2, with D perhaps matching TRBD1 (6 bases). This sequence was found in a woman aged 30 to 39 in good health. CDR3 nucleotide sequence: TGTGCCAGCACTTCGGTGGGACACGGGATCGAGCGCGGCTACACCTTC. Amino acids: CASTSVGHGIERGYTF.